This T cell receptor beta chain was found in a study of blood T cell repertoires in COVID-19. TCRdb keeps only in-frame clones here, not all; method: immunoSEQ multiplex PCR. The sample has roughly 300,000 clones, roughly 87% seen once. This clone appeared once. CDR3 length: 14 amino acids. The ends lost 5 bases at V and 1 base at J; junction bases unmatched: 3. Looked up from germline, CDR1 is MNHEY and CDR2 is SVGAGI. The chain combines TRBV6-5 with TRBJ2-3, with TRBD1 matching over 7 bases. Sequencing used peripheral blood. The sequence was obtained from a human donor in a cohort sampled during active COVID-19. CDR3 in amino acids: CASSRGQGTDTQYF. The CDR3, as DNA: TGTGCCAGCAGTCGTGGACAGGGCACAGATACGCAGTATTTT.